This is a list of T cell receptor beta chains from one sample in a study of shared clonotypes between healthy human individuals. Clones were read by immunoSEQ multiplex PCR, and TCRdb kept only the in-frame ones, dropping some. The sample lists about 1.1 million clones, approximately 80% occurring once. Sequencing input: memory CD4+ T cells from PBMCs. These receptors all stem from a man aged 18 to 29 in good health. Some clones in this sample may be carry-over from other donors' samples. Both conserved end residues are part of each CDR3. Each record gives: V gene, J gene, clone size, D gene, CDR3 DNA, CDR3 protein. A D gene is named only where the DNA matches it firmly. Part of the rows lack a size; the others show once, few, many or a class for expanded clones.

V gene: TRBV4-2; J gene: TRBJ2-1; clone size: .; D gene: TRBD2; CDR3 DNA: TGTGCCAGCAGCCAAGCCACTAGCGGCTCGTACAATGAGCAGTTCTTC; CDR3 protein: CASSQATSGSYNEQFF
V gene: TRBV27; J gene: TRBJ2-1; clone size: .; D gene: .; CDR3 DNA: TGTGCCAGCAGTTCCCTGGGGTCGGGTAGGAATGAGCAGTTCTTC; CDR3 protein: CASSSLGSGRNEQFF
V gene: TRBV5-1; J gene: TRBJ2-7; clone size: .; D gene: .; CDR3 DNA: TGCGCCAGCAGCTCCCGCTTCCGCTCCTACGAGCAGTACTTC; CDR3 protein: CASSSRFRSYEQYF
V gene: TRBV7-9; J gene: TRBJ2-2; clone size: .; D gene: TRBD1; CDR3 DNA: TGTGCCAGCAGCTCGGCCTCCGGGACAGGGAACCCCGGGGAGCTGTTTTTT; CDR3 protein: CASSSASGTGNPGELFF
V gene: TRBV6-6; J gene: TRBJ2-5; clone size: .; D gene: TRBD1; CDR3 DNA: TGTGCCAGCAGTCAAGGGACAGGCGAGACCCAGTACTTC; CDR3 protein: CASSQGTGETQYF
V gene: TRBV7-7; J gene: TRBJ2-3; clone size: .; D gene: TRBD2; CDR3 DNA: TGTGCCAGCAGCTCGGGACTAGCGGGAAGTATAGATACGCAGTATTTT; CDR3 protein: CASSSGLAGSIDTQYF
V gene: TRBV4-3; J gene: TRBJ2-5; clone size: .; D gene: .; CDR3 DNA: TGCGCCAGCAGCCAAGCGTTCCAAGAGACCCAGTACTTC; CDR3 protein: CASSQAFQETQYF
V gene: TRBV5-6; J gene: TRBJ2-2; clone size: few; D gene: .; CDR3 DNA: TGTGCCAGCAGCTTGATCGGCATAAACACCGGGGAGCTGTTTTTT; CDR3 protein: CASSLIGINTGELFF
V gene: TRBV11-2; J gene: TRBJ2-5; clone size: .; D gene: .; CDR3 DNA: TGTGCCAGCAGCTTACAGATCCAAGAGACCCAGTACTTC; CDR3 protein: CASSLQIQETQYF
V gene: TRBV6-6; J gene: TRBJ2-7; clone size: .; D gene: TRBD1; CDR3 DNA: TGTGCCAGCAGTTCCGGACAGGGAAGGGAGGACGAGCAGTACTTC; CDR3 protein: CASSSGQGREDEQYF
V gene: TRBV7-9; J gene: TRBJ2-3; clone size: .; D gene: .; CDR3 DNA: TGTGCCAGCAGCTTTTACTTTGTGTCAGATACGCAGTATTTT; CDR3 protein: CASSFYFVSDTQYF
V gene: TRBV11-2; J gene: TRBJ2-2; clone size: few; D gene: TRBD2; CDR3 DNA: TGTGCCAGCGGTGGCGGGGGAGGTAACACCGGGGAGCTGTTTTTT; CDR3 protein: CASGGGGGNTGELFF
V gene: TRBV2; J gene: TRBJ2-7; clone size: .; D gene: .; CDR3 DNA: TGTGCCAGCATCCCTGGGCAGGGGCGGTACGAGCAGTACTTC; CDR3 protein: CASIPGQGRYEQYF
V gene: TRBV10-3; J gene: TRBJ1-1; clone size: .; D gene: .; CDR3 DNA: TGTGCCATCAGTGGTTCAGCGAAGAACACTGAAGCTTTCTTT; CDR3 protein: CAISGSAKNTEAFF
V gene: TRBV5-1; J gene: TRBJ2-7; clone size: once; D gene: .; CDR3 DNA: TGCGCCAGCAGCGCGGGACTCCCCAAGGACGAGCAGTACTTC; CDR3 protein: CASSAGLPKDEQYF
V gene: TRBV27; J gene: TRBJ1-1; clone size: .; D gene: .; CDR3 DNA: TGTGCCAGCAGTTTAAGGCAGCACACTGAAGCTTTCTTT; CDR3 protein: CASSLRQHTEAFF
V gene: TRBV15; J gene: TRBJ1-5; clone size: few; D gene: .; CDR3 DNA: TGTGCCACCAGCAGAGGAGGCAGGGTCCAGCCCCAGCATTTT; CDR3 protein: CATSRGGRVQPQHF
V gene: TRBV5-4; J gene: TRBJ1-1; clone size: .; D gene: .; CDR3 DNA: TGTGCCAGCAGCCCCAGGACGGTGGGGAACACTGAAGCTTTCTTT; CDR3 protein: CASSPRTVGNTEAFF
V gene: TRBV7-9; J gene: TRBJ1-2; clone size: .; D gene: .; CDR3 DNA: TGTGCCAGCAGCTTAGCGGGCGGTCCCTATGGCTACACCTTC; CDR3 protein: CASSLAGGPYGYTF
V gene: TRBV7-8; J gene: TRBJ2-7; clone size: .; D gene: .; CDR3 DNA: TGTGCCAGCAGCCCCGGACCCGGCTACGAGCAGTACTTC; CDR3 protein: CASSPGPGYEQYF
V gene: TRBV29-1; J gene: TRBJ2-5; clone size: few; D gene: .; CDR3 DNA: TGCAGCGTTGAATCTCCGTCCCTCGGGACCCAGTACTTC; CDR3 protein: CSVESPSLGTQYF
V gene: TRBV7-2; J gene: TRBJ2-6; clone size: .; D gene: TRBD2; CDR3 DNA: TGTGCCAGCAGCCTCTGGACTAGCGTAAGCTCTGGGGCCAACGTCCTGACTTTC; CDR3 protein: CASSLWTSVSSGANVLTF
V gene: TRBV27; J gene: TRBJ1-1; clone size: few; D gene: TRBD1; CDR3 DNA: TGTGCCAGCGGACAGGTTAACACTGAAGCTTTCTTT; CDR3 protein: CASGQVNTEAFF
V gene: TRBV7-9; J gene: TRBJ2-3; clone size: .; D gene: .; CDR3 DNA: TGTGCCAGCAGCTTACCGGCAGGGGGGGAAAGCACAGATACGCAGTATTTT; CDR3 protein: CASSLPAGGESTDTQYF
V gene: TRBV7-8; J gene: TRBJ2-3; clone size: once; D gene: TRBD2; CDR3 DNA: TGTGCCAGCAGCTCCCCCCCGGGGCGGGAGGGCCTTGATACGCAGTATTTT; CDR3 protein: CASSSPPGREGLDTQYF
V gene: TRBV7-2; J gene: TRBJ1-1; clone size: .; D gene: .; CDR3 DNA: TGTGCCAGCAGCTTAAACTTCCTAGGGGTTTCCGAAGCTTTCTTT; CDR3 protein: CASSLNFLGVSEAFF
V gene: TRBV29-1; J gene: TRBJ2-6; clone size: .; D gene: .; CDR3 DNA: TGCAGCGTTCTTAACTCTGGGGCCAACGTCCTGACTTTC; CDR3 protein: CSVLNSGANVLTF
V gene: TRBV28; J gene: TRBJ2-7; clone size: .; D gene: TRBD2; CDR3 DNA: TGTGCCAGCAGTCTAGCCGGGACTACCTCCTACGAGCAGTACTTC; CDR3 protein: CASSLAGTTSYEQYF
V gene: TRBV10-3; J gene: TRBJ1-2; clone size: .; D gene: .; CDR3 DNA: TGTGCCATCAGTGAAGGCCGGGCTCCCTATGGCTACACCTTC; CDR3 protein: CAISEGRAPYGYTF
V gene: TRBV9; J gene: TRBJ2-2; clone size: .; D gene: TRBD1; CDR3 DNA: TGTGCCAGCAGCGCAAGACAGGGGGCCGGGGAGCTGTTTTTT; CDR3 protein: CASSARQGAGELFF
V gene: TRBV30; J gene: TRBJ1-3; clone size: few; D gene: .; CDR3 DNA: TGTGCCTGGATGGGAGATACTGGAAACACCATATATTTT; CDR3 protein: CAWMGDTGNTIYF
V gene: TRBV5-1; J gene: TRBJ2-5; clone size: .; D gene: .; CDR3 DNA: TGCGCCAGCAGCCCGGACTCCAGGGTAGAGACCCAGTACTTC; CDR3 protein: CASSPDSRVETQYF
V gene: TRBV25-1; J gene: TRBJ1-4; clone size: .; D gene: TRBD1; CDR3 DNA: TGTGCCAGCAGTGCCTTCCGGGACAGGGGATCTTACGAAAAACTGTTTTTT; CDR3 protein: CASSAFRDRGSYEKLFF
V gene: TRBV28; J gene: TRBJ1-5; clone size: .; D gene: .; CDR3 DNA: TGTGCCAGCAGACAACCGACAGGAGGGGGTCAGCCCCAGCATTTT; CDR3 protein: CASRQPTGGGQPQHF
V gene: TRBV11-2; J gene: TRBJ2-1; clone size: .; D gene: TRBD2; CDR3 DNA: TGTGCCAGCAGCCCTAGCGGGAGTCGCAATGAGCAGTTCTTC; CDR3 protein: CASSPSGSRNEQFF
V gene: TRBV5-4; J gene: TRBJ2-7; clone size: .; D gene: .; CDR3 DNA: TGTGCCAGCAGCTCGGACTTTGAGAACGAGCAGTACTTC; CDR3 protein: CASSSDFENEQYF
V gene: TRBV11-2; J gene: TRBJ1-2; clone size: .; D gene: .; CDR3 DNA: TGTGCCAGCAGCCACGACCGGGGCTATGGCTACACCTTC; CDR3 protein: CASSHDRGYGYTF
V gene: TRBV28; J gene: TRBJ1-5; clone size: .; D gene: TRBD1; CDR3 DNA: TGTGCCAGCAGTCCTCTTGACAGGGGTTATCAGCCCCAGCATTTT; CDR3 protein: CASSPLDRGYQPQHF
V gene: TRBV5-1; J gene: TRBJ2-7; clone size: .; D gene: .; CDR3 DNA: TGCGCCAGCAGCCCAGGACAGAGCGGCGGTTACGAGCAGTACTTC; CDR3 protein: CASSPGQSGGYEQYF
V gene: TRBV14; J gene: TRBJ1-1; clone size: .; D gene: .; CDR3 DNA: TGTGCCAGCAGCCAAGGACATAGTACAGACGCAGGCCCCGTGAACACTGAAGCTTTCTTT; CDR3 protein: CASSQGHSTDAGPVNTEAFF
V gene: TRBV7-3; J gene: TRBJ2-4; clone size: .; D gene: TRBD2; CDR3 DNA: TGTGCCAGCAGCTTAAAGGCGGGAGGAAACATTCAGTACTTC; CDR3 protein: CASSLKAGGNIQYF
V gene: TRBV7-2; J gene: TRBJ2-3; clone size: .; D gene: TRBD2; CDR3 DNA: TGTGCCAGCAGCTTAGGGCCGGGGGGGACTAGCACAGATACGCAGTATTTT; CDR3 protein: CASSLGPGGTSTDTQYF
V gene: TRBV2; J gene: TRBJ2-7; clone size: .; D gene: .; CDR3 DNA: TGTGCCAGCAGTCTCTCGTACGAGCAGTACTTC; CDR3 protein: CASSLSYEQYF
V gene: TRBV6-1; J gene: TRBJ1-2; clone size: .; D gene: .; CDR3 DNA: TGTGCCGCAAGGTTGACAGGCACGAGGAATGGCTACACCTTC; CDR3 protein: CAARLTGTRNGYTF
V gene: TRBV11-3; J gene: TRBJ2-2; clone size: few; D gene: TRBD2; CDR3 DNA: TGTGCCAGCAGCCCCGGACTAGCGGGCCTCACCGGGGAGCTGTTTTTT; CDR3 protein: CASSPGLAGLTGELFF